The subject of this entry is one T cell receptor beta chain. The antigen is unknown. As part of library construction, unique molecular identifiers were attached to individual cDNA molecules. TCRdb fed the 5' RACE reads into MiXCR, producing one record per CDR3 protein. The data hold 70,000 or so distinct CDR3 sequences, with roughly 15% observed a single time. V lost 7 bases, J lost 1 base, and 16 bases lay in between. Germline V gene lookup returns CDR1 MNHEY and CDR2 SVGEGT. The CDR3 totals 16 residues. These data originate in a study of early T cells in non-severe SARS-CoV-2 infection. Study-wide points: Anti-spike CD8 responses were favored in VDJdb matching, and private and CD4 specificities were missed.

Sequences were obtained from whole blood. The genes are TRBV6-2 or TRBV6-3 and TRBJ2-2; tentative D call: TRBD2 (6 bases). The sequence was obtained from an adult who was a healthcare worker with PCR-confirmed SARS-CoV-2 infection or an uninfected control (not recorded which). CDR3 residues: CASTSGLTLNTGELFF. The DNA for the CDR3 is TGTGCCAGCACATCGGGACTGACTCTGAACACCGGGGAGCTGTTTTTT.